Listed here are 32 T cell receptor beta chains from one sample, sequenced in a study of CD4+ T cells in melanoma. Clones were sequenced by immunoSEQ multiplex PCR, and TCRdb holds only the in-frame ones, with some missing. The profile shows some 4,000 clones, less than 75% of them singletons. Input material: cells from a culture (not recorded whether cultured in vitro). The receptors derive from a human donor with melanoma.

The chain employs TRBV7-2 and TRBJ1-5; TRBD1 is a possible D gene (5 bases). Per the germline V gene, CDR1 is SGHTA and CDR2 is FQGNSA. The CDR3 covers 14 residues. The V end lost 0 bases, the J end lost 4 bases, and 7 bases lay between the germline ends. The CDR3 DNA is TGTGCCAGCAGCTTAGCGGCAGGGAATCAGCCCCAGCATTTT. Its translation: CASSLAAGNQPQHF. Filled out from reference TRBV7-2 and TRBJ1-5, the complete variable domain reads GAGVSQSPSNKVTEKGKDVELRCDPISGHTALYWYRQSLGQGLEFLIYFQGNSAPDKSGLPSDRFSAERTGGSVSTLTIQRTQQEDSAVYLCASSLAAGNQPQHFGDGTRLSIL.

The J gene is TRBJ1-5, the V gene TRBV2; D ambiguous. Germline assignment: CDR1 SNHLY and CDR2 FYNNEI. The CDR3 length is 13 residues. The ends were cut back, 7 bases at V and 7 bases at J, with 14 bases in the middle. This CDR3 reads CASTLGSGQPQHF. DNA for the CDR3: TGTGCCAGCACCCTCGGTTCAGGACAGCCCCAGCATTTT. The full variable domain, with the rest looked up from reference TRBV2 and TRBJ1-5, is EPEVTQTPSHQVTQMGQEVILRCVPISNHLYFYWYRQILGQKVEFLVSFYNNEISEKSEIFDDQFSVERPDGSNFTLKIRSTKLEDSAMYFCASTLGSGQPQHFGDGTRLSIL.

The table lists this clone with a count of one. The J gene is TRBJ2-7, the V gene TRBV4-2, with D maybe TRBD2 (6 bases). The CDR3 runs 15 residues. CDR1 and CDR2 from the germline V gene are LGHNA and YNFKEQ. Trimming pared 4 bases from V and 6 bases from J, leaving 19 bases between. Here the CDR3 reads CASSPGPGMGGEQYF. In DNA, the CDR3 is TGTGCCAGCAGCCCTGGGCCTGGAATGGGGGGCGAGCAGTACTTC.

This chain joins TRBV6-6 and TRBJ2-7; D gene ambiguous. The CDR3 has 13 amino acids. The V end lost 6 bases, the J end lost 2 bases, and 11 bases lay between the germline ends. The germline V gene has CDR1 MNHNY and CDR2 SVGAGI (reference sequence). The CDR3 bases are TGTGCCAGCAGCCAACTTGGGACCTACGAGCAGTACTTC. As protein: CASSQLGTYEQYF.

V usage is TRBV19 and J usage is TRBJ2-1; TRBD2 aligns across 7 bases. This CDR3 is 15 amino acids long. Germline CDR1 and CDR2: LNHDA and SQIVND (reference sequence). J gave up 9 bases and V 3 bases, and 11 bases lay outside the gene matches. CDR3 sequence reads: CASSIQGGSRGEQFF. The CDR3 DNA is TGTGCCAGTAGTATTCAGGGAGGGAGTAGGGGTGAGCAGTTCTTC.

The gene calls are TRBV19 and TRBJ2-5; no definite D call. The CDR3 is 14 amino acids. Germline lookup yields CDR1 LNHDA and CDR2 SQIVND (reference sequence). V was shortened by 1 base and J by 1 base, with 7 bases between the two germline ends. DNA for the CDR3: TGTGCCAGTAGTATAGGAAACAGCCAAGAGACCCAGTACTTC. It yields the protein CASSIGNSQETQYF.

The chain links TRBV28 to TRBJ1-1; unclear D gene. Per the germline V gene, CDR1 is MDHEN and CDR2 is SYDVKM. The length of the CDR3 is 14 residues. Trimming took off 3 bases at V and 1 base at J, with 9 bases between the two ends. CDR3 sequence (DNA): TGTGCCAGCAGTTTTCTCGCGTCGAACACTGAAGCTTTCTTT. Translated: CASSFLASNTEAFF.

V is TRBV28 and J is TRBJ1-2; unclear D gene. Germline CDR1 MDHEN, CDR2 SYDVKM. V was trimmed by 6 bases and J by 6 bases, leaving 14 bases between them. The CDR3 totals 13 residues. This CDR3 reads CASRPQPWDGYTF. As DNA, the CDR3 is TGTGCCAGCAGACCTCAACCTTGGGATGGCTACACCTTC.

The V and J genes are TRBV7-2 and TRBJ2-7, with a weak D call TRBD1 (6 bases). Trimming removed 2 bases from V and 7 bases from J, with 27 bases in between. CDR1 and CDR2 (germline): SGHTA, FQGNSA. The CDR3 has 18 residues. CDR3 bases: TGTGCCAGCAGCTTACCATCTTCGGGACATCATTCACCGGGGGAGCAGTACTTC. Translated, it gives CASSLPSSGHHSPGEQYF.

The chain recombines TRBV3-1 (or the pseudogene TRBV3-2) with TRBJ2-3, with D uncertain. Germline CDR1 is LGHDT and CDR2 is YNNKEL (reference sequence). The ends were cut back, 1 base at V and 6 bases at J, with 8 bases in the middle. The CDR3 sequence is 13 residues long. As DNA, the CDR3 is TGTGCCAGCAGCCAAGGGGATGTGGATACGCAGTATTTT. Amino acid sequence: CASSQGDVDTQYF.

The chain recombines TRBV19 with TRBJ1-1, with no clear D. This CDR3 contains 14 residues. Deletions cut 6 bases from V and 0 bases from J, with 11 bases between. Per germline, CDR1 LNHDA and CDR2 SQIVND (reference sequence). For the CDR3, the DNA is TGTGCCAGTAGGGGCAGGCAGCTGAACACTGAAGCTTTCTTT. It is translated as CASRGRQLNTEAFF.

This clone turned up a few times. The chain is built from TRBV3-1 (or the pseudogene TRBV3-2) and TRBJ1-1, with unresolved D. The germline V and J ends were trimmed by 3 bases and 3 bases, with 14 bases remaining between them. Germline V gene lookup returns CDR1 LGHDT and CDR2 YNNKEL (reference sequence). The CDR3 length is 15 residues. In DNA form, the CDR3 reads TGTGCCAGCAGCCATAAAAGGGTTGCGTACACTGAAGCTTTCTTT. It specifies CASSHKRVAYTEAFF.

This clone was seen a few times. The chain recombines TRBV18 with TRBJ2-2; maybe TRBD1 (6 bases). V lost 3 bases to trimming and J lost 8 bases, with 19 bases between them. Germline CDR1 reads KGHSH; CDR2 reads LQKENI. The CDR3 sequence is 16 residues long. CDR3 sequence (DNA): TGTGCCAGCTCACCCCGGACAGTTTTAACATCTGGGGAGCTGTTTTTT. Its translation is CASSPRTVLTSGELFF.

This rearrangement joins TRBV28 to TRBJ2-5; D might be TRBD2 (7 bases). This CDR3 contains 15 residues. Germline V gives CDR1 MDHEN, CDR2 SYDVKM. The V end lost 5 bases, the J end lost 4 bases, and 17 bases lay between the germline ends. As DNA, the CDR3 is TGTGCCAGCAGTCCCTCAGGGGAGGGAACAGAGACCCAGTACTTC. Translated: CASSPSGEGTETQYF. Supplemented by reference TRBV28 and TRBJ2-5, the full variable domain reads DVKVTQSSRYLVKRTGEKVFLECVQDMDHENMFWYRQDPGLGLRLIYFSYDVKMKEKGDIPEGYSVSREKKERFSLILESASTNQTSMYLCASSPSGEGTETQYFGPGTRLLVL.

This chain joins TRBV6-5 and TRBJ2-1, with D perhaps matching TRBD2 (5 bases). The CDR3 totals 14 residues. From germline, CDR1 is MNHEY and CDR2 SVGAGI. The germline V and J ends were trimmed by 8 bases and 10 bases, with 21 bases remaining between them. CDR3 region: CASSVDWTQREQFF. The CDR3 DNA reads TGTGCCAGCTCTGTGGACTGGACCCAAAGGGAGCAGTTCTTC.

The chain joins TRBV19 to TRBJ1-1; weak D call: TRBD1 (5 bases). The V gene lost 6 bases and the J gene lost 1 base, with 9 bases spanning the gap. Germline CDR1 LNHDA, CDR2 SQIVND (reference sequence). This CDR3 is 13 amino acids long. CDR3 loop: CASRTGTNTEAFF. Written as DNA, the CDR3 is TGTGCCAGTAGAACCGGGACGAACACTGAAGCTTTCTTT.

The chain has TRBV7-8 and TRBJ2-7, with TRBD2 matching 9 bases. The CDR3 totals 17 residues. V was pared by 0 bases and J by 0 bases, with 6 bases of the junction left unmatched. The germline V gene encodes CDR1 SGHVS and CDR2 FQNEAQ. As DNA, the CDR3 is TGTGCCAGCAGCTTAGCAACCTCTAGCGGGGTCTCCTACGAGCAGTACTTC. It specifies CASSLATSSGVSYEQYF.

This sequence joins TRBV29-1 and TRBJ2-1, with 8 bases matching TRBD1. The CDR3 consists of 13 residues. Looked up from germline, CDR1 is SQVTM and CDR2 is ANQGSEA. V dropped 7 bases and J dropped 0; count of bases not matched to a gene: 2. CDR3 nucleotides: TGCAGCGCCCAGGGGGCCTCCTACAATGAGCAGTTCTTC. It translates to CSAQGASYNEQFF.

This clone has only a few counts. The DNA of the CDR3 is TGTGCCAGCTGGGACACCCCCTACGAGCAGTACTTC. Amino acid sequence: CASWDTPYEQYF. The chain couples TRBV10-3 to TRBJ2-7, with D possibly being TRBD1 (6 bases). The germline V and J ends were trimmed by 10 bases and 2 bases, with 12 bases remaining between them. The CDR3 extends over 12 amino acids. The germline V gene has CDR1 ENHRY and CDR2 SYGVKD.

This rearrangement joins TRBV19 to TRBJ1-6; D not resolved. The ends were cut back, 2 bases at V and 9 bases at J, with 20 bases in the middle. The CDR3 is 17 residues long. Germline V lookup: CDR1 LNHDA, CDR2 SQIVND (reference sequence). The CDR3 loop is CASSISGARVVPSPLHF. The CDR3 DNA reads TGTGCCAGTAGTATATCGGGTGCACGTGTCGTCCCTTCACCCCTCCACTTT.

The chain combines TRBV29-1 with TRBJ2-2, with 7 bases matching TRBD1. This CDR3 has 11 amino acids. The V segment lost 7 bases and the J segment 7 bases; nucleotides outside the gene matches: 3. Germline lookup yields CDR1 SQVTM and CDR2 ANQGSEA. DNA of the CDR3: TGCAGCGGCTACAGGGGCGGGGAGCTGTTTTTT. The encoded protein is CSGYRGGELFF.

This chain connects TRBV6-2 or TRBV6-3 to TRBJ2-5, with no clear D. Germline V lookup: CDR1 MNHEY, CDR2 SVGEGT. CDR3 length: 12 amino acids. Trimming left V 2 bases short and J 8 bases short, with 9 bases between. The CDR3 bases are TGTGCCAGCAGTTACGACCCGGCCACCCAGTACTTC. This gives the protein CASSYDPATQYF.

This chain connects TRBV27 to TRBJ2-7; D not resolved. V was trimmed by 0 bases and J by 2 bases, leaving 8 bases between them. Germline V gene data show CDR1 as MNHEY and CDR2 as SMNVEV (reference sequence). The CDR3 contains 14 residues. CDR3 sequence (DNA): TGTGCCAGCAGTTTATCAGGGTACCCCTACGAGCAGTACTTC. It specifies CASSLSGYPYEQYF.

This chain links TRBV30 with TRBJ2-2; no firm D call. Looked up from germline, CDR1 is GTSNPN and CDR2 is SVGIG (reference sequence). CDR3 length: 11 residues. Trimming removed 4 bases from V and 2 bases from J, with 2 bases in between. CDR3 amino acids: CAWTNTGELFF. CDR3 DNA: TGTGCCTGGACCAACACCGGGGAGCTGTTTTTT.

This clone was seen more than once but under ten times. The chain combines TRBV27 with TRBJ2-7; the D gene is possibly TRBD2 (5 bases). The CDR3 extends over 15 amino acids. Germline assignment: CDR1 MNHEY and CDR2 SMNVEV (reference sequence). The V gene lost 5 bases and the J gene lost 0 bases, with 14 bases spanning the gap. CDR3 nucleotides: TGTGCCAGCAGTCCGCTAGCTGCCCGCTCCTACGAGCAGTACTTC. Protein product: CASSPLAARSYEQYF.

This rearrangement joins TRBV5-4 to TRBJ2-7; unclear D gene. This CDR3 region has 13 residues. The germline V and J ends were trimmed by 1 base and 2 bases, with 7 bases remaining between them. Germline V gene lookup returns CDR1 SGHNT and CDR2 YYREEE (reference sequence). For the CDR3, the DNA is TGTGCCAGCAGCTTGTACGGAGCCTACGAGCAGTACTTC. It yields the protein CASSLYGAYEQYF.

By sample share, this clone is medium-sized. The chain links TRBV29-1 to TRBJ2-1, with TRBD1 identical over 7 bases. V shed 6 bases, J shed 2 bases, and the junction held 13 bases outside the gene matches. Germline CDR1 SQVTM, CDR2 ANQGSEA. CDR3 length equals 16 residues. The CDR3: CSVEPWDRKTYNEQFF. CDR3 coding DNA: TGCAGCGTCGAACCCTGGGACAGAAAGACCTACAATGAGCAGTTCTTC.

The chain links TRBV7-9 to TRBJ1-1; D remains ambiguous. The V and J ends lost 1 base and 8 bases respectively, with 14 bases between them. The length of the CDR3 is 14 residues. CDR1 and CDR2 (germline): SEHNR, FQNEAQ (reference sequence). The CDR3 DNA reads TGTGCCAGCAGCTTAGGACCACCCAGTTGGGAAGCTTTCTTT. It specifies CASSLGPPSWEAFF.

This clone was picked up a small number of times. The rearrangement uses TRBV9 and TRBJ1-3; D not certain. The CDR3 extends over 15 amino acids. Trimming stripped 0 bases from V and 4 bases from J, with 11 bases between. The germline V gene has CDR1 SGDLS and CDR2 YYNGEE. The CDR3 sequence: CASSVGADLGNTIYF. CDR3 bases: TGTGCCAGCAGCGTAGGGGCCGACCTCGGAAACACCATATATTTT.

The chain combines TRBV15 with TRBJ2-2; TRBD2 is a possible D gene (6 bases). Germline V gives CDR1 LNHNV, CDR2 YYDKDF (reference sequence). The CDR3 contains 15 residues. Trimming removed 0 bases from V and 2 bases from J, with 7 bases in between. This CDR3 reads CATSREGGNTGELFF. In DNA, the CDR3 is TGTGCCACCAGCAGAGAGGGGGGAAACACCGGGGAGCTGTTTTTT. Together with reference TRBV15 and TRBJ2-2, the CDR3 gives the full variable domain: DAMVIQNPRYQVTQFGKPVTLSCSQTLNHNVMYWYQQKSSQAPKLLFHYYDKDFNNEADTPDNFQSRRPNTSFCFLDIRSPGLGDTAMYLCATSREGGNTGELFFGEGSRLTVL.

This clone turned up a few times. The gene calls are TRBV10-1 and TRBJ2-4, with 8 bases that match TRBD1. Germline V CDR1 and CDR2: WNHNN, SYGVQD (reference sequence). The CDR3 contains 16 residues. The J segment lost 0 bases and the V segment lost 8 bases, leaving 9 bases of the junction unmatched. The CDR3 nucleotides are TGCGCCAGCGGGAAAGACAGGGGTCTAGCCAAAAACATTCAGTACTTC. This gives the protein CASGKDRGLAKNIQYF.

This clone was observed a few times. The chain joins TRBV29-1 to TRBJ1-3; D might be TRBD1 (5 bases). Between the trimmed V and J ends, which lost 5 bases and 0 bases, there was a span of 14 bases. The CDR3 consists of 15 residues. Germline CDR1 reads SQVTM; CDR2 reads ANQGSEA. The CDR3 here is CSVSGTDDSGNTIYF. CDR3 coding DNA: TGCAGCGTTTCCGGGACGGACGACTCTGGAAACACCATATATTTT. Together with reference TRBV29-1 and TRBJ1-3, the CDR3 gives the full variable domain: SAVISQKPSRDICQRGTSLTIQCQVDSQVTMMFWYRQQPGQSLTLIATANQGSEATYESGFVIDKFPISRPNLTFSTLTVSNMSPEDSSIYLCSVSGTDDSGNTIYFGEGSWLTVV.